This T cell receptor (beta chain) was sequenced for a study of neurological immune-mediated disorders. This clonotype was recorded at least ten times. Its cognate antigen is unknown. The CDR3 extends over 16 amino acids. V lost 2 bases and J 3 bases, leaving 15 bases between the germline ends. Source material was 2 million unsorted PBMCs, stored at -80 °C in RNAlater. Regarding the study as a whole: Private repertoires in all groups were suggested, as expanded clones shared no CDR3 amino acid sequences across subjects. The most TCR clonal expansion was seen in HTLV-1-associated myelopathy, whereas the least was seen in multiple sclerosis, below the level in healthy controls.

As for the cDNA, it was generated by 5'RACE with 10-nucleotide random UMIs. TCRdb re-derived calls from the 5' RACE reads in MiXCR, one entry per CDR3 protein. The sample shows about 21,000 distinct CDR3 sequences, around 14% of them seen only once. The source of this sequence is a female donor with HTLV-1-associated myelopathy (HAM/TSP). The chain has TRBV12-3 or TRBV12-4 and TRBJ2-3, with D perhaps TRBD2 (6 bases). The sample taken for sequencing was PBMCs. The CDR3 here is CASSLRWEVYTDTQYF. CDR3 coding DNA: TGTGCCAGCAGTTTAAGGTGGGAGGTGTATACAGATACGCAGTATTTT.